What follows are 21 T cell receptor beta chains derived from one specimen sequenced in a study of cytomegalovirus exposure and HLA in healthy donors. It was with 60 Vbeta and 13 Jbeta primers that the PCR ran. Only in-frame clones appear in the TCRdb table, and some are missing; sequencing was by immunoSEQ multiplex PCR. The sample has 130,000 to 150,000 clones, around 80% seen once. Material for sequencing was PBMCs. The origin of the receptors is a male donor in good health and CMV-seronegative.

This rearrangement joins TRBV7-9 to TRBJ2-1; D ambiguous. This CDR3 has 13 amino acids. Germline loops: CDR1 SEHNR, CDR2 FQNEAQ (reference sequence). Trimming cost V 1 base and J 9 bases, with 10 bases left between them. Here the CDR3 DNA reads TGTGCCAGCAGCTTAGTTGGCTTCAGTGAGCAGTTCTTC. As protein: CASSLVGFSEQFF.

The rearrangement uses TRBV5-4 and TRBJ1-6, with TRBD1 matching 7 bases. Germline V gene sequence: CDR1 SGHNT, CDR2 YYREEE (reference sequence). V shed 2 bases and J 9 bases; nucleotides not matched to a gene: 2. This CDR3 has 13 amino acids. CDR3 sequence (DNA): TGTGCCAGCAGCTTACAGGGGACTTCACCCCTCCACTTT. Encoded protein: CASSLQGTSPLHF.

The chain links TRBV5-1 to TRBJ1-6; 7 bases are a match to TRBD1. The CDR3 is made up of 15 amino acids. Looked up from germline, CDR1 is SGHRS and CDR2 is YFSETQ. V shed 7 bases, J shed 6 bases, and the junction held 10 bases outside the gene matches. The CDR3 sequence is CASGSLGGPNSPLHF. The CDR3 DNA reads as TGCGCCAGCGGCTCCCTAGGGGGCCCTAATTCACCCCTCCACTTT.

The V gene is TRBV19, the J gene TRBJ1-3; possibly TRBD1 for D (6 bases). The CDR3 runs to 18 residues. In germline, CDR1 is LNHDA, CDR2 SQIVND (reference sequence). Between the trimmed V and J ends, which lost 6 bases and 0 bases, there was a span of 21 bases. CDR3 loop: CASRLGHLDPFSGNTIYF. CDR3 nucleotide sequence: TGTGCCAGTAGATTGGGACACCTCGACCCCTTCTCTGGAAACACCATATATTTT.

V gene TRBV5-1 combines with J gene TRBJ1-1; TRBD1 aligns across 7 bases. With 4 bases clipped from V and 7 bases from J, the junction kept 7 bases outside the gene matches. This CDR3 region has 13 residues. CDR1 SGHRS and CDR2 YFSETQ come from the germline V gene. The CDR3 DNA reads TGCGCCAGCAGCCAGGGACAGAACTTTGAAGCTTTCTTT. Translation gives CASSQGQNFEAFF.

The chain is built from TRBV6-1 and TRBJ1-2; D possibly corresponds to TRBD1 (5 bases). Trimming pared 8 bases from V and 4 bases from J, leaving 17 bases between. The CDR3 has 14 residues. Germline loops: CDR1 MNHNS, CDR2 SASEGT. CDR3 loop: CASRNSGESYGYTF. CDR3 nucleotides: TGTGCCAGCCGCAATTCGGGGGAGAGCTATGGCTACACCTTC.

The chain uses TRBV4-2 and TRBJ2-7; D is unresolved. In germline, CDR1 is LGHNA, CDR2 YNFKEQ. Trimming left V 7 bases short and J 3 bases short, with 13 bases between. CDR3 length: 13 amino acids. The CDR3 loop reads CASTPKAGYEQYF. The CDR3 DNA is TGTGCCAGCACCCCGAAGGCAGGCTACGAGCAGTACTTC.

The chain uses TRBV29-1 and TRBJ1-5; D unclear. The V and J ends lost 7 bases and 1 base respectively, with 8 bases between them. The CDR3 consists of 12 residues. Germline CDR1 reads SQVTM; CDR2 reads ANQGSEA. The CDR3 is CSARGSNQPQHF. CDR3 DNA sequence: TGCAGCGCCAGAGGCAGCAATCAGCCCCAGCATTTT.

The V call is TRBV16, the J call TRBJ2-7; D not certain. Germline values: CDR1 KGHSY, CDR2 FQNENV. This CDR3 contains 14 residues. Trimming took off 4 bases at V and 5 bases at J, with 15 bases between the two ends. CDR3 region: CASSPGTVSHEQYF. DNA of the CDR3: TGTGCCAGCAGCCCCGGAACAGTGTCCCACGAGCAGTACTTC. Full variable domain (remainder filled in from reference TRBV16 and TRBJ2-7): GEEVAQTPKHLVRGEGQKAKLYCAPIKGHSYVFWYQQVLKNEFKFLISFQNENVFDETGMPKERFSAKCLPNSPCSLEIQATKLEDSAVYFCASSPGTVSHEQYFGPGTRLTVT.

In this sample, this clone turned up once. This sequence joins TRBV5-4 and TRBJ1-4; D remains ambiguous. The V and J ends lost 5 bases and 8 bases respectively, with 13 bases between them. Germline V gene data show CDR1 as SGHNT and CDR2 as YYREEE (reference sequence). This CDR3 is built from 13 residues. CDR3 DNA sequence: TGTGCCAGCAGAGACGGGGTAGGAGAAAAACTGTTTTTT. It specifies CASRDGVGEKLFF.

This clone has just a few counts. The rearrangement joins TRBV2 to TRBJ2-7; TRBD1 is a possible D gene (6 bases). The CDR3 loop spans 14 amino acids. V lost 5 bases to trimming and J lost 6 bases, with 17 bases between them. Germline V gene data show CDR1 as SNHLY and CDR2 as FYNNEI. The CDR3 DNA reads TGTGCCAGCAGTCCCACAGGGTTTCTGGGCGAGCAGTACTTC. It is translated as CASSPTGFLGEQYF. Using reference TRBV2 and TRBJ2-7 for the parts outside the CDR3, the full variable domain is EPEVTQTPSHQVTQMGQEVILRCVPISNHLYFYWYRQILGQKVEFLVSFYNNEISEKSEIFDDQFSVERPDGSNFTLKIRSTKLEDSAMYFCASSPTGFLGEQYFGPGTRLTVT.

V and J are TRBV10-1 and TRBJ1-2, with D tentatively TRBD1 (6 bases). V lost 7 bases to trimming and J lost 4 bases, with 13 bases between them. The germline gives CDR1 WNHNN, CDR2 SYGVQD (reference sequence). This CDR3 region has 13 residues. CDR3 amino acids: CASNAGQLYGYTF. CDR3 in DNA: TGCGCCAGCAATGCCGGACAGCTCTATGGCTACACCTTC.

The gene calls are TRBV5-6 and TRBJ1-4, with 9 bases identical to TRBD1. There are 17 residues in the CDR3. The germline CDR1 and CDR2 sequences are SGHDT and YYEEEE. J gave up 3 bases and V 0 bases, and 6 bases lay outside the gene matches. The CDR3 protein is CASSLVGGTGSNEKLFF. CDR3 coding DNA: TGTGCCAGCAGCTTGGTTGGCGGGACAGGGTCTAATGAAAAACTGTTTTTT.

The J gene is TRBJ2-3, the V gene TRBV5-4; the match to TRBD2 covers 12 bases. V shed 3 bases and J 0 bases; nucleotides not matched to a gene: 2. Germline CDR1 SGHNT, CDR2 YYREEE (reference sequence). The CDR3 runs 16 residues. CDR3 sequence (DNA): TGTGCCAGCAGCTATGGACTAGCGGGGAGCACAGATACGCAGTATTTT. Its protein is CASSYGLAGSTDTQYF.

The V and J genes are TRBV19 and TRBJ2-3, with a possible D match to TRBD1 (5 bases). V lost 9 bases to trimming and J lost 1 base, with 14 bases between them. Germline CDR1 and CDR2: LNHDA and SQIVND (reference sequence). There are 14 residues in the CDR3. In DNA form, the CDR3 reads TGTGCCAGCACGGTGGGGCTCGGCACAGATACGCAGTATTTT. Translated: CASTVGLGTDTQYF.

The J gene is TRBJ1-2, the V gene TRBV6-6; D gene ambiguous. Deletions cut 2 bases from V and 4 bases from J, with 8 bases between. Germline lookup yields CDR1 MNHNY and CDR2 SVGAGI (reference sequence). This CDR3 is 13 amino acids long. As DNA, the CDR3 is TGTGCCAGCAGTTACGGCGGGCCCTATGGCTACACCTTC. Protein sequence: CASSYGGPYGYTF.

The rearrangement joins TRBV29-1 to TRBJ1-2; the D gene is possibly TRBD1 (6 bases). The CDR3 runs to 15 residues. V was pared by 2 bases and J by 5 bases, with 18 bases between. CDR1 is SQVTM and CDR2 is ANQGSEA in the germline V gene. The CDR3 bases are TGCAGCGTTGAACAAGTTACCCAGGGGTTTTATGGCTACACCTTC. Translation: CSVEQVTQGFYGYTF.

The chain employs TRBV7-3 and TRBJ1-2; D remains ambiguous. CDR1 is SGHTA, CDR2 FQGTGA, per germline. This CDR3 spans 13 amino acids. The V and J ends lost 2 bases and 4 bases respectively, with 8 bases between them. The CDR3 DNA is TGTGCCAGCAGCTTATGGAGGGTCTATGGCTACACCTTC. Translating gives CASSLWRVYGYTF.

V and J are TRBV5-1 and TRBJ1-3; D is undetermined. Germline V gene sequence: CDR1 SGHRS, CDR2 YFSETQ. The CDR3 extends over 14 amino acids. Trimming stripped 4 bases from V and 4 bases from J, with 12 bases between. CDR3 DNA: TGCGCCAGCAGCGCGAACGGGGTCGGAAACACCATATATTTT. Protein product: CASSANGVGNTIYF.

This chain uses TRBV19 with TRBJ1-5, with 8 nucleotides matching TRBD1. The CDR3 runs 14 residues. V shed 9 bases and J 7 bases; nucleotides not matched to a gene: 11. CDR1 and CDR2 from the germline V gene are LNHDA and SQIVND (reference sequence). The CDR3 here is CASKRGQDGQPQHF. CDR3 DNA sequence: TGTGCCAGCAAGAGGGGACAGGACGGGCAGCCCCAGCATTTT.

This rearrangement joins TRBV7-3 to TRBJ1-1; D call uncertain. The CDR3 sequence is 13 residues long. V was cut by 4 bases and J by 2 bases, with 8 bases left in between. The germline gives CDR1 SGHTA, CDR2 FQGTGA. As DNA, the CDR3 is TGTGCCAGCAGCTCCTCTCCCAACACTGAAGCTTTCTTT. Translating gives CASSSSPNTEAFF.